What follows is one TCR beta chain and its context. There are many counts of this clonotype. What this receptor recognizes is not known. Qualities for individual bases were not recorded, and no much larger clone is one base off. These data originate in a study of neurological immune-mediated disorders (dated by TCRdb to between 2017 and 2020). For the wider study: Peripheral blood TCR-beta repertoires from HTLV-I-associated myelopathy (HAM/TSP) patients, multiple sclerosis patients and healthy controls were compared by UMI-based sequencing. Technical triplicate libraries were sequenced to precisely calculate the variability in frequency of each individual clone. The 95 to 110 TCR-beta libraries covered PBMC samples along with longitudinal samples, technical triplicates, and paired sorted CD4+ and CD8+ T-cell subsets. The cohort comprised 68 subjects: roughly 15 HAM/TSP patients, 34 multiple sclerosis patients and 20 healthy controls. Points the paper makes about the study in general: No identical CDR3 amino acid sequences were found to be shared among expanded clones across subjects, suggesting that TCR-beta repertoires were private in all groups. TCR clonal expansion was highest in HAM/TSP patients and lowest in MS patients, with MS patients falling below even healthy controls.

The time point label on this specimen signifies: technical triplicate 2. Libraries from unsorted PBMCs were made from 2 million PBMCs kept in RNAlater at -80 degrees C until RNA extraction. Peripheral blood was subjected to Ficoll-Hypaque density gradient centrifugation to isolate PBMCs, which were then cryopreserved in liquid nitrogen. Via the germline V gene, CDR1 is MDHEN and CDR2 SYDVKM. Clipping removes 8 bases from V and 5 bases from J, with 11 as the unmatched junction base count. There are 15 amino acids in the CDR3, from cysteine to phenylalanine inclusive. Only the CDR3 part of the read is kept: 45 bases, read in frame from the first base. cDNA was synthesized by template-switch 5'RACE using a primer carrying a 10-nucleotide random unique molecular identifier by which each TCR transcript was tagged. Over 170 million TCR-beta sequences, covering 15-18 subjects, were produced in each sequencing run. The RNeasy kit was used to extract total RNA. TCR-beta VDJ regions were amplified with primers for the TCR constant region and the 5'RACE anchor, using the KAPA Real-time Library Amplification kit. Sample indexes and Illumina adaptors were added in a first PCR, after which library yield was increased in a second PCR. The roughly 650 bp TCR product was size-selected on a 2% E-gel SizeSelection system after Ampure bead purification. Before pooling, libraries had their quality checked on a Bioanalyzer, their concentration measured with Qubit, and their quantity determined with the Kapa Library Quantification kit. An Illumina HiSeq 2500 was used to sequence the libraries paired-end at 2 x 150 bp. To increase sequence diversity, roughly 23-30% phiX was spiked into each library pool. The study's processing was this. The quality-filtered reads were processed with the UMI-based MiGEC pipeline, whose error correction step removed more than 75% of the raw TCR sequences. IMGT germline references were used for aligning VDJ genes, and each clonotype was defined as a unique CDR3 amino acid sequence together with its V-J genes. Clonal expansion, Shannon diversity and CDR3 relatedness were evaluated with VDJtools (CalcPairwiseDistances, ClusterSamples), while phylogenetic trees were built in CLCbio workbench. Clones with at least 8 unique UMIs were defined as expanded, with this threshold being based on coefficient-of-variation modelling across technical triplicates. TCRdb redid the processing of the public reads, applying fastp at Q25 and MiXCR, and retained in-frame beta chains. Every distinct CDR3 protein forms one entry, paired with its most common genes and DNA. The authors' filters were not applied to this entry. A total of around 56,000 distinct CDR3 sequences appear in this sample, around 24% of them only once. Roughly 4.5% of the sample rests with the top ten.

What was sequenced was PBMCs. The chain is made from TRBV28 and TRBJ2-3, with 9 bases aligning to TRBD2. The TCR sequence derives from a man aged 55 to 70 with HTLV-1-associated myelopathy (HAM/TSP). At the DNA level, the sequence is TGTGCCAGCCATGGGGCGGGAGGGCCAGGAGATACGCAGTATTTT. Its translation is CASHGAGGPGDTQYF.